A single sample gave rise to the 7 T cell receptor beta chains below, sequenced in a study of CD8+ T cells in alopecia areata. Samples from alopecia areata patients were lesional scalp punch biopsies and peripheral blood. Reverse transcription of extracted RNA yielded cDNA, which provided the sequencing template. Clones were sequenced by immunoSEQ multiplex PCR, and TCRdb holds only the in-frame ones, with some missing. Found here are some 11,000 clones, approximately 61% of them singletons; the top ten hold around 15%. The sample consisted of skin. The receptors stem from a human donor with alopecia areata.

The J gene is TRBJ2-1, the V gene TRBV5-1, with TRBD2 matching 8 bases. CDR3 size: 15 residues. The germline V gene has CDR1 SGHRS and CDR2 YFSETQ. With 0 bases clipped from V and 8 bases from J, the junction kept 7 bases outside the gene matches. The CDR3 reads CASSLGVSGTDEQFF. For the CDR3, the DNA is TGCGCCAGCAGCTTGGGGGTTAGCGGGACTGATGAGCAGTTCTTC.

Only a few counts were recorded for this clone. The CDR3 loop reads CASSPRRYQETQYF. The CDR3 DNA sequence: TGTGCCAGTAGTCCCAGACGGTACCAAGAGACCCAGTACTTC. The genes are TRBV19 and TRBJ2-5; D is undetermined. From germline, CDR1 is LNHDA and CDR2 SQIVND (reference sequence). This CDR3 has 14 residues. Trimming shortened V by 5 bases and J by 0 bases, and 10 bases separated the two germline ends.

V gene TRBV28 combines with J gene TRBJ1-5, with a weak D call TRBD1 (6 bases). From germline, CDR1 is MDHEN and CDR2 SYDVKM. The CDR3 is 19 residues long. The V end was cut by 1 base, the J end by 6 bases, with 25 bases between. CDR3 sequence (DNA): TGTGCCAGCAGTTTATTGACCCCGGGTAAACTCAGGGGAGGTCAGCCCCAGCATTTT. Translating it yields CASSLLTPGKLRGGQPQHF. The entire variable domain, with the rest obtained from reference TRBV28 and TRBJ1-5, is as follows: DVKVTQSSRYLVKRTGEKVFLECVQDMDHENMFWYRQDPGLGLRLIYFSYDVKMKEKGDIPEGYSVSREKKERFSLILESASTNQTSMYLCASSLLTPGKLRGGQPQHFGDGTRLSIL.

The chain carries TRBV11-2 and TRBJ1-1; D not resolved. V was cut by 6 bases and J by 1 base, with 9 bases left in between. The germline CDR1 and CDR2 sequences are SGHAT and FQNNGV. The CDR3 covers 13 residues. CDR3 residues: CASSGRTNTEAFF. In DNA form, the CDR3 reads TGTGCCAGCAGTGGACGGACGAACACTGAAGCTTTCTTT. The whole variable domain, remainder taken from reference TRBV11-2 and TRBJ1-1, is EAGVAQSPRYKIIEKRQSVAFWCNPISGHATLYWYQQILGQGPKLLIQFQNNGVVDDSQLPKDRFSAERLKGVDSTLKIQPAKLEDSAVYLCASSGRTNTEAFFGQGTRLTVV.

V and J are TRBV6-4 and TRBJ2-2; TRBD2 matches 7 bases. V was clipped by 2 bases and J by 3 bases; unmatched bases: 6. Germline CDR1 reads MRHNA; CDR2 reads SNTAGT. This CDR3 spans 16 amino acids. The DNA for the CDR3 is TGTGCCAGCAGTGACCCGGCTAGCGGATACACCGGGGAGCTGTTTTTT. Its protein is CASSDPASGYTGELFF.

The genes are TRBV7-9 and TRBJ1-6; tentatively, D is TRBD1 (5 bases). V was shortened by 1 base and J by 5 bases, with 6 bases between the two germline ends. Germline V gives CDR1 SEHNR, CDR2 FQNEAQ (reference sequence). The CDR3 length is 14 residues. CDR3 in DNA: TGTGCCAGCAGCTTAGAACAGGATAATTCACCCCTCCACTTT. Protein sequence: CASSLEQDNSPLHF.

The V call is TRBV2, the J call TRBJ1-5; D gene unclear. The V end was cut by 3 bases, the J end by 2 bases, with 11 bases between. Per the germline V gene, CDR1 is SNHLY and CDR2 is FYNNEI. The length of the CDR3 is 15 residues. In nucleotides, the CDR3 is TGTGCCAGCAGTGATGGAGGGCTTGGCAATCAGCCCCAGCATTTT. Residues: CASSDGGLGNQPQHF.